A selection of T cell receptor beta chains follows, all from one sample in a study of cytomegalovirus exposure and HLA in healthy donors. The repertoire was sequenced with immunoSEQ multiplex PCR; TCRdb's copy has only in-frame clones and lacks some. The sample lists approximately 190,000 clones; over 70% were seen once. The sample was PBMCs. These receptors were obtained from a man between 25 and 39 years old in good health and CMV-seronegative. CDR3s include the opening cysteine and the closing phenylalanine or tryptophan. The D gene is left open where the match is weak. Only part of the rows carry a size: once, few, many, or a class if the clone is expanded.

CDR3nt,CDR3aa,d_gene,abundance,v_gene,j_gene
TGCGCCAGCAGCCGCGACAGAGTAACCTACGAGCAGTACTTC,CASSRDRVTYEQYF,.,.,TRBV4-1,TRBJ2-7
TGCAGCGTTGAAATTACCAGGGACTACGAGCAGTACTTC,CSVEITRDYEQYF,.,.,TRBV29-1,TRBJ2-7
TGTGCCAGCAGCCCGGGGGGGGGACTAGCGGACAATGAGCAGTTCTTC,CASSPGGGLADNEQFF,TRBD2,.,TRBV5-4,TRBJ2-1
TGTGCCAGCAGCCCCCCGTCGCGGGGCCCGGAAGATACGCAGTATTTT,CASSPPSRGPEDTQYF,.,.,TRBV5-4,TRBJ2-3
TGTGCCAGCAGTTTAGCGCAGAACAGCTTCGTTGATCAGCCCCAGCATTTT,CASSLAQNSFVDQPQHF,.,.,TRBV28,TRBJ1-5
TGTGCCAGCAGGGACAGCGACCTCTACGAGCAGTACTTC,CASRDSDLYEQYF,.,.,TRBV25-1,TRBJ2-7
TGTGCCAGCAGTTTATTACTCGGGGGCTACACCTTC,CASSLLLGGYTF,.,.,TRBV28,TRBJ1-2
TGCAGCGTTGACCAGACAGGAACCAACACTGAAGCTTTCTTT,CSVDQTGTNTEAFF,.,.,TRBV29-1,TRBJ1-1
TGTGCCAGCAGTTATAGCGGCGACGGACGGGCCTACGAGCAGTACTTC,CASSYSGDGRAYEQYF,.,.,TRBV6-5,TRBJ2-7
TGTGCCAGCAGCCGAGCCCGGAGGTTTTCCACAGATACGCAGTATTTT,CASSRARRFSTDTQYF,.,.,TRBV5-4,TRBJ2-3
TGTGCCAGCAGTGGATGGGACAGGGACTACGAGCAGTACTTC,CASSGWDRDYEQYF,TRBD1,.,TRBV6-1,TRBJ2-7
TGTGCCAGCAGTTTCAGCGGGGGTCTCTACGAGCAGTACTTC,CASSFSGGLYEQYF,TRBD2,.,TRBV27,TRBJ2-7
TGTGCCAGTAGTTCGTTTAGCGGGAGGAACCAAGAGACCCAGTACTTC,CASSSFSGRNQETQYF,TRBD2,.,TRBV19,TRBJ2-5
TGTGCCAGCAGCTTAGGGGGCGGGAGGGCTGAGCAGTTCTTC,CASSLGGGRAEQFF,TRBD2,few,TRBV11-3,TRBJ2-1
TGTGCCAGCAGTTTCTTCGCGGGAGTGGCCGGGGAGCTGTTTTTT,CASSFFAGVAGELFF,TRBD2,.,TRBV27,TRBJ2-2
TGTGCTAGCAGGGACAGTACCGGGGAGCTGTTTTTT,CASRDSTGELFF,TRBD1,few,TRBV7-7,TRBJ2-2
TGTGCCAGCAGTTTGGGCCCGTTTGGAAGCTCTGGGGCCAACGGCCTGACTTTC,CASSLGPFGSSGANGLTF,.,.,TRBV28,TRBJ2-6
TGTGCCAGCAGTGTTGCGGGGGCGAACTACGAGCAGTACTTC,CASSVAGANYEQYF,.,.,TRBV2,TRBJ2-7
TGTGCCTGGAGGAACGATCTAGTACCCCCCTACAATGAGCAGTTCTTC,CAWRNDLVPPYNEQFF,.,few,TRBV30,TRBJ2-1
TGTGCCAGCAGTGCTAGCGGAAACCTTTACAATGAGCAGTTCTTC,CASSASGNLYNEQFF,TRBD2,.,TRBV28,TRBJ2-1
TGTGCCAGCAGCTCACAGAGTACGCAGTATTTT,CASSSQSTQYF,.,once,TRBV7-6,TRBJ2-3
TGTGCCAGTAGTAGACAGGCGAGGGGGAACACTGAAGCTTTCTTT,CASSRQARGNTEAFF,.,few,TRBV19,TRBJ1-1
TGTGCCAGCATCGGGGCGGGAGCGGGTAATTTCGAGCAGTACTTC,CASIGAGAGNFEQYF,TRBD2,.,TRBV6-5,TRBJ2-7
TGTGCCACCAGCAGAGGGTGGACAGGGGGGACCGACGAGCAGTACTTC,CATSRGWTGGTDEQYF,TRBD1,once,TRBV15,TRBJ2-7
TGTGCCAGCAGCTTCCCCAAGGACAGGGGAGACTACGAGCAGTACTTC,CASSFPKDRGDYEQYF,TRBD1,once,TRBV7-8,TRBJ2-7
TGTGCCAGCTCCCAAGACAGAACCAATTCACCCCTCCACTTT,CASSQDRTNSPLHF,.,.,TRBV18,TRBJ1-6